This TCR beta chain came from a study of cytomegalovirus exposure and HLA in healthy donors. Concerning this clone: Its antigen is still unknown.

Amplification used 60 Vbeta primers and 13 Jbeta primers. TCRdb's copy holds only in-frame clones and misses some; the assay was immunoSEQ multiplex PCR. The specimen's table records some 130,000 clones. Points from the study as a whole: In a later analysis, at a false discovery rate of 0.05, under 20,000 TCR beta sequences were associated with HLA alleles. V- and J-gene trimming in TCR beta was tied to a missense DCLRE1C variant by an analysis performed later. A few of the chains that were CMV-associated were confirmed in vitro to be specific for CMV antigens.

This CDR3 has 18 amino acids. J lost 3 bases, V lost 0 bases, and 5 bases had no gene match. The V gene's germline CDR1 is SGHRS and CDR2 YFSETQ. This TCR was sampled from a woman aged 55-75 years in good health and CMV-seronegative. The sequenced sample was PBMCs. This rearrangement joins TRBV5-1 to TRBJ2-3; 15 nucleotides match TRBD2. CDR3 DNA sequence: TGCGCCAGCAGCTTGGGGACTAGCGGGAGGGCCGGGACAGATACGCAGTATTTT. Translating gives CASSLGTSGRAGTDTQYF.